The entry that follows covers one TCR beta chain sequence. The antigen is unknown. Time point denoted: cycle 4 day 1 (C4D1), after 5 to 7 weeks of nivolumab. All patients experienced relapse after autologous stem cell transplantation, and brentuximab vedotin exposure was variable. These data belong to a study of PD-1 blockade in classical Hodgkin lymphoma. Points from the study as a whole: A significant rise in TCR diversity by C4D1 was seen for CD4+ but not CD8+ cells.

Sequenced by immunoSEQ multiplex PCR; TCRdb stores in-frame clones only, minus some. Of under 130,000 clones listed, over 85% are singletons. The CDR3 spans 14 residues. V lost 4 bases to trimming and J lost 3 bases, with 11 bases between them. Germline loops: CDR1 WSHSY, CDR2 SAAADI. This receptor was identified in a human donor with classical Hodgkin lymphoma. The V and J genes are TRBV10-2 and TRBJ2-3; a weak D match, TRBD2 (6 bases). Sequenced material: peripheral blood mononuclear cells (PBMCs), taken before the fourth cycle of nivolumab. Written as DNA, the CDR3 is TGCGCCAGCAGTGGAGCGGGCTCGACAGATACGCAGTATTTT. It codes for CASSGAGSTDTQYF.